The T cell receptor (beta chain) described here comes from a study of blood T cells in healthy people across ages. A J-beta primer mix and a sample-barcoded 5' primer were used in a second PCR of about 7 to 12 cycles. Per sample, CDR3-containing paired-end reads numbered at least 2.5 million. In TCRdb, the 5' RACE reads were re-called with MiXCR into one record per CDR3 protein. This sample yields approximately 760,000 distinct CDR3 sequences, of which around a quarter are seen a single time; 9.4% belongs to the top ten. The CDR3 consists of 14 residues. V was shortened by 7 bases and J by 3 bases, with 13 bases between the two germline ends. Germline V gene data show CDR1 as LGHNT and CDR2 as FRNRAP. Overall study results and limits: Diversity estimates from one million T cells were considered underestimates.

Remarks on this clonotype: Antigen: not known.

The same sample was also studied in work on T cells of mothers and their children. This second report adds: In each mother, TCR beta CDR3 reads exceeded 8.5 million; in each child, they numbered approximately 3 million.

The J gene is TRBJ1-5, the V gene TRBV12-5; unclear D gene. Sample: blood. The source of this sequence is a boy younger than 18 in good health. CDR3 residues: CASAAEGPNQPQHF. DNA for the CDR3: TGTGCTAGTGCTGCCGAAGGCCCCAATCAGCCCCAGCATTTT. The variable domain in full, completed from reference TRBV12-5 and TRBJ1-5, reads DARVTQTPRHKVTEMGQEVTMRCQPILGHNTVFWYRQTMMQGLELLAYFRNRAPLDDSGMPKDRFSAEMPDATLATLKIQPSEPRDSAVYFCASAAEGPNQPQHFGDGTRLSIL.